This T cell receptor (beta chain) emerged from a study of shared T cell receptors in the human thymus. The assay was immunoSEQ multiplex PCR, and TCRdb's table has in-frame clones only and misses some. The sample contains hundreds of thousands of clones, more than 75% of which appear only once. This sample also appeared in a second study, on human thymus T cells. Per that study: Infants, healthy and Finnish, who were having corrective surgery for congenital heart defects served as donors. Thymic material originated from resections removed in the course of corrective heart surgery.

This receptor was identified in a boy under two years old with a congenital heart defect. Source material: thymocytes.

The CDR3 DNA is TGCGCCAGCGCGGGGGGGGGAGCGGCTGGGGCCAACGTCCTGACTTTC. Amino acid sequence: CASAGGGAAGANVLTF. V gene TRBV5-1 combines with J gene TRBJ2-6; 9 bases align to TRBD2. The germline V gene encodes CDR1 SGHRS and CDR2 YFSETQ. V lost 7 bases and J lost 2; bases outside the gene matches: 7. The CDR3 sequence is 16 residues long.